This TCR beta chain is drawn from a study of OX40 agonist ivuxolimab in advanced cancers. Study at large: Among those treated, three patients had partial responses, one with hepatocellular carcinoma and two with cutaneous melanoma.

In regard to this clone: Antigen unknown.

Study findings and constraints: Among some nonresponders, normalized T-cell clonal expansion was also low. The mean number of expanded clones was higher in CD8+ T cells than in CD4+.

Sequencing was performed with immunoSEQ multiplex PCR; in TCRdb, only in-frame clones are kept and a portion is missing. Altogether some 48,000 clones are present, roughly 81% being singletons, with the ten largest covering around 7.9%. This specimen consisted of CD4+ or CD8+ T cells sorted from blood, obtained in a trial of the OX40 agonist ivuxolimab. This TCR derives from an adult with an advanced solid tumor such as melanoma, head and neck, liver or kidney cancer.

The CDR3: CSVERDRYGYTF. The CDR3 coding sequence is TGCAGCGTTGAAAGGGATAGATATGGCTACACCTTC. V gene TRBV29-1 combines with J gene TRBJ1-2; no firm D call. V lost 2 bases to trimming and J lost 5 bases, with 9 bases between them. Germline V CDR1 and CDR2: SQVTM, ANQGSEA. The CDR3 is 12 residues long.